A selection of T cell receptor beta chains follows, all from one sample in a study of radiotherapy plus CTLA-4 blockade in lung cancer. The protocol was immunoSEQ multiplex PCR, while the TCRdb copy is restricted to in-frame clones and leaves out a portion. The data show about 110,000 clones, approximately 87% seen once. The sample in question was peripheral blood, obtained from a patient treated with radiotherapy plus ipilimumab. The receptors were gathered from a human donor with non-small cell lung cancer that progressed on radiotherapy plus ipilimumab. Some clones in this sample may be carry-over from other donors' samples. The CDR3 runs from the conserved cysteine through the conserved F or W. Each record gives: J gene, D gene, V gene, CDR3 protein. A D gene is named only where the DNA matches it firmly.

TRBJ1-2 | . | TRBV6-4 | CASSDRGIGYTF
TRBJ2-7 | . | TRBV7-3 | CASSLTSTGEQYF
TRBJ2-1 | . | TRBV30 | CAWSVGASIFYNEQFF
TRBJ1-2 | . | TRBV18 | CASSPSAGWRLGYTF
TRBJ1-2 | TRBD1 | TRBV18 | CASSPKLNRGIGYTF
TRBJ2-3 | . | TRBV7-2 | CASSLVVITDTQYF
TRBJ1-6 | . | TRBV7-2 | CASSPGLDGSPLHF
TRBJ1-2 | . | TRBV4-2 | CASSQAAQGGNYGYTF
TRBJ2-7 | . | TRBV5-1 | CAPSYDEQYF
TRBJ1-1 | . | TRBV9 | CASSVDLGGDTEAFF
TRBJ2-1 | . | TRBV7-2 | CASSLVRAGYSYNEQFF
TRBJ1-6 | . | TRBV5-1 | CASSLQGERSPLHF
TRBJ2-1 | TRBD2 | TRBV4-2 | CASSRLISGGEDEQFF
TRBJ1-1 | . | TRBV5-1 | CASSFTDEIGAFF
TRBJ1-1 | TRBD1 | TRBV5-1 | CASSEDRRAFF
TRBJ1-3 | . | TRBV7-9 | CASSPTYGVGNTIYF
TRBJ2-7 | . | TRBV11-3 | CASSLEQGHEQYF
TRBJ2-2 | . | TRBV5-1 | CASSLVESENTGELFF
TRBJ1-2 | . | TRBV6-5 | CASSYLPTAANYGYTF
TRBJ2-7 | TRBD1 | TRBV5-1 | CASSLQGAGDEQYF
TRBJ2-5 | . | TRBV7-3 | CASSLRREETQYF
TRBJ2-1 | . | TRBV7-2 | CASSPAPGGGNEQFF
TRBJ2-5 | . | TRBV4-3 | CASSQESGTQYF
. | TRBD1 | TRBV7-2 | CASSFRTGLSYEQYF
TRBJ1-2 | TRBD1 | TRBV19 | CASAGTGGGYTF
TRBJ1-4 | TRBD1 | TRBV10-3 | CAISEGQGLFNEKLFF
TRBJ1-5 | TRBD1 | TRBV28 | CASFRDSIDSNQPQHF
TRBJ1-3 | . | TRBV11-2 | CASSLVGSSGNTIYF
TRBJ1-4 | . | TRBV7-9 | CASSLERQFNEKLFF
TRBJ2-1 | TRBD2 | TRBV13 | CASSLRGRGSYNEQFF
TRBJ1-1 | . | TRBV11-1 | CASSSQVNTEAFF
TRBJ2-7 | . | TRBV7-2 | CASSLDPRGGYEQYF
TRBJ1-2 | TRBD1 | TRBV19 | CATKGQGGGYTF
TRBJ1-1 | . | TRBV6-5 | CASSYSRGTEAFF
TRBJ2-1 | TRBD2 | TRBV7-9 | CASSATSGGAIFTYNEQFF
TRBJ2-1 | . | TRBV5-1 | CASSLEGLRQFF
TRBJ2-3 | . | TRBV7-3 | CASSLGLSTDTQYF
TRBJ1-2 | . | TRBV7-6 | CASSSFEGLVVGDHGYTF
TRBJ1-2 | TRBD1 | TRBV5-4 | CASSPSGTGGELGYTF
TRBJ1-3 | . | TRBV7-9 | CASSLTGGSQMFSGNTIYF
TRBJ1-1 | . | TRBV11-2 | CASSLPGGTEAFF